This T cell receptor (beta chain) stems from a study of blood T cell repertoires in COVID-19. Patients at the Seattle site were enrolled during active infection and followed longitudinally. CDR1 is SGHDT and CDR2 is YYEEEE in the germline V gene. The CDR3 loop spans 18 amino acids. With V trimmed by 0 bases and J by 1 base, 7 bases remained unmatched. The count of this clone is one. Profiling relied on immunoSEQ multiplex PCR, and the TCRdb table lists in-frame clones only, not all of them. The table lists about 210,000 clones, 65% to 90% of them singletons, with over 2% in the top ten. The V call is TRBV5-6, the J call TRBJ2-3; 11 bases map to TRBD2. The origin of this receptor is a woman in her 70s with COVID-19, enrolled during active disease. Sequenced material: peripheral blood. The CDR3 DNA reads as TGTGCCAGCAGCTTGGAGTTAGCGGGAGGGCCGCGCACAGATACGCAGTATTTT. Translation: CASSLELAGGPRTDTQYF. The full variable domain, with the rest looked up from reference TRBV5-6 and TRBJ2-3, is DAGVTQSPTHLIKTRGQQVTLRCSPKSGHDTVSWYQQALGQGPQFIFQYYEEEERQRGNFPDRFSGHQFPNYSSELNVNALLLGDSALYLCASSLELAGGPRTDTQYFGPGTRLTVL.